This T cell receptor (beta chain) was recovered during a study of blood T cell repertoires in COVID-19. As for the study in general: Sources were T cells, B-cell-depleted T cells, or PBMCs; the material itself was cDNA or gDNA.

This clone has only one observation. The CDR3 totals 14 residues. Germline assignment: CDR1 MNHEY and CDR2 SVGAGI. V was trimmed by 7 bases and J by 1 base, leaving 13 bases between them. The assay was immunoSEQ multiplex PCR, and TCRdb's table has in-frame clones only and misses some. Of approximately 430,000 clones in the sample, 86% were seen once. The sequence was obtained from a woman aged 30 to 39 with active or convalescent COVID-19. Sequencing was done on a sample of peripheral blood. V usage is TRBV6-5 and J usage is TRBJ1-1; no firm D call. The CDR3 DNA is TGTGCCAGCATCGGACTTGGCGGGAACACTGAAGCTTTCTTT. It translates to CASIGLGGNTEAFF.